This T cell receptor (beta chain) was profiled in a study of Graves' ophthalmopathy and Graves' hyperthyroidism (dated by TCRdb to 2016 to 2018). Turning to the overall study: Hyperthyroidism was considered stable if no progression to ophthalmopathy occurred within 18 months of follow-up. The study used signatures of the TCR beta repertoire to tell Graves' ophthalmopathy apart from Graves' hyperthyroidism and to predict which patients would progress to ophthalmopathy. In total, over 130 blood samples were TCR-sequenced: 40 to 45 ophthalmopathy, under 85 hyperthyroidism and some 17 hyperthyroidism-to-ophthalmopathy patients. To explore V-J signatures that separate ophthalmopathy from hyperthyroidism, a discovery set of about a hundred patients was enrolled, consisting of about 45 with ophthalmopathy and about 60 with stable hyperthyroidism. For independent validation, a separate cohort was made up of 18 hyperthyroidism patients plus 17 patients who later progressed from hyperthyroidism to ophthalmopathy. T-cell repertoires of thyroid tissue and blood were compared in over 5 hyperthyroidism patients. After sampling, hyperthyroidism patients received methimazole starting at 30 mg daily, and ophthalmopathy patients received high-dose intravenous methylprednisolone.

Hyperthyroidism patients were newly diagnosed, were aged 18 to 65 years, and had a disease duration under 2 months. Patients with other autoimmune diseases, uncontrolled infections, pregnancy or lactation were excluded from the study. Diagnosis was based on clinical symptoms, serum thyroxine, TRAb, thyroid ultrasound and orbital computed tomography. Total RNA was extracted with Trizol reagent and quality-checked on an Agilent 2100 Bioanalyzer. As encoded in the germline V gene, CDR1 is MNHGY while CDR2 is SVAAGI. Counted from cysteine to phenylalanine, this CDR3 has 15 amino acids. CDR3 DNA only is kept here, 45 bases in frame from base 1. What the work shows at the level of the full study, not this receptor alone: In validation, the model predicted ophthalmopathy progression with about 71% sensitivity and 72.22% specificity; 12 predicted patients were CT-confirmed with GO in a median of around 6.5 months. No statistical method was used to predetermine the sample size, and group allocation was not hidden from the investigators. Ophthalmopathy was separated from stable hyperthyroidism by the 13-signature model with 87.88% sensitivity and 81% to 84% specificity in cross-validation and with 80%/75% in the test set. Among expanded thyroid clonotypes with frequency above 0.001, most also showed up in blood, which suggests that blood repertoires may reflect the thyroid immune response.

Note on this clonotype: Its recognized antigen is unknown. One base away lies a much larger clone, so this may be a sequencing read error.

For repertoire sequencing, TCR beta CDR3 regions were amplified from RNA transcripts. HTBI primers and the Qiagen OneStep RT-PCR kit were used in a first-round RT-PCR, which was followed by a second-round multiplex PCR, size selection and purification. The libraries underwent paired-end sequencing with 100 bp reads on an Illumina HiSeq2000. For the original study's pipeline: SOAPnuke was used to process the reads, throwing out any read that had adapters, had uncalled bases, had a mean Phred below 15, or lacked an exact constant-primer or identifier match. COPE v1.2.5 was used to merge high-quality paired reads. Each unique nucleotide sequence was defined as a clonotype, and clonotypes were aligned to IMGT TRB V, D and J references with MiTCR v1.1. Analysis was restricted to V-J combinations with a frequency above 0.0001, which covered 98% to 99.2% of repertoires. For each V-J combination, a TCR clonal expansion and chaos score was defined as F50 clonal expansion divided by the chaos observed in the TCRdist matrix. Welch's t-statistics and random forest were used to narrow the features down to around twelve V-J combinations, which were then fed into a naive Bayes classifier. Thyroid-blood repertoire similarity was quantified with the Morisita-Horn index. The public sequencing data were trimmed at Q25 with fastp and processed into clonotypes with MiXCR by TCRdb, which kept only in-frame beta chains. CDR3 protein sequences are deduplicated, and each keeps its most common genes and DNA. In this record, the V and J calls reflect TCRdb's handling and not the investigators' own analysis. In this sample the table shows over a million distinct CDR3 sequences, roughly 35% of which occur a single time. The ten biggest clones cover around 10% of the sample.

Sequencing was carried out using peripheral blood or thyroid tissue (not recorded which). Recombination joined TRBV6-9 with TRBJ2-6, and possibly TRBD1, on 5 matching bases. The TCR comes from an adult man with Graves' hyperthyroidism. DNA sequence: TGTGCCAGCAGTGCGCTAAGCTCTGGGGCCAACGTCCCGACTTTC. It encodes CASSALSSGANVPTF.